The 25 T cell receptor beta chains below come from one sample, sequenced in a study of T cell changes during pregnancy in multiple sclerosis (dated by TCRdb to about 2019). The protocol used for the library was the immunoSEQ multiplex PCR assay. Held by TCRdb, this immuneACCESS table contains in-frame sequences only and omits some clones. Under half of the omission traces to an unresolved V gene where checked; the cause of the rest is unknown. The sample table shows tens of thousands of clones, and 91% are seen once. The biggest ten clones account for 2.5% to 3.5% of the sample. Sequenced here: CD4+ T cells from peripheral blood mononuclear cells, sampled in the third trimester of pregnancy. Receptors originate from a female donor in good health, enrolled as a control in a pregnancy study.

The chain combines TRBV6-5 with TRBJ1-6, with D maybe TRBD1 (6 bases). CDR3 length equals 15 residues. V lost 7 bases and J 6 bases, leaving 16 bases between the germline ends. In germline, CDR1 is MNHEY, CDR2 SVGAGI. The CDR3: CASKSDSQPNSPLHF. The CDR3 coding sequence is TGTGCCAGCAAATCGGACAGCCAACCTAATTCACCCCTCCACTTT.

This clone was detected only once. CDR3 region: CASRQGASGNTIYF. DNA for the CDR3: TGCGCCAGCAGACAGGGGGCCTCTGGAAACACCATATATTTT. V and J are TRBV10-2 and TRBJ1-3; 9 bases fit TRBD1. Looked up from germline, CDR1 is WSHSY and CDR2 is SAAADI. Trimming at V came to 6 bases and at J to 0 bases, leaving 0 bases not matched to a gene. This CDR3 comprises 14 residues.

The chain recombines TRBV9 with TRBJ2-5, with TRBD2 identical over 10 bases. This CDR3 spans 16 amino acids. In germline, CDR1 is SGDLS, CDR2 YYNGEE. V was clipped by 4 bases and J by 5 bases; unmatched bases: 11. CDR3 amino acids: CASSLGPSGSEETQYF. As DNA, the CDR3 is TGTGCCAGCAGCCTGGGACCTAGCGGGAGCGAGGAGACCCAGTACTTC.

The gene calls are TRBV20-1 and TRBJ2-5; unclear D gene. V shed 4 bases and J shed 5 bases, with 5 bases lying between them. The CDR3 length is 10 residues. Germline CDR1 reads DFQATT; CDR2 reads SNEGSKA (reference sequence). The CDR3 coding sequence is TGCAGTGCTATTCTGGAGACCCAGTACTTC. This encodes CSAILETQYF.

This CDR3 reads CASSPEGRADTGELFF. CDR3 bases: TGCGCCAGCAGCCCCGAAGGCAGGGCGGACACCGGGGAGCTGTTTTTT. The rearrangement joins TRBV5-1 to TRBJ2-2, with a weak D call TRBD1 (5 bases). CDR1 and CDR2 from the germline V gene are SGHRS and YFSETQ. This CDR3 spans 16 amino acids. The ends were cut back, 4 bases at V and 3 bases at J, with 16 bases in the middle.

This chain links TRBV27 with TRBJ1-1, with D possibly TRBD1 on 5 matching bases. The CDR3 contains 14 residues. Germline loops: CDR1 MNHEY, CDR2 SMNVEV (reference sequence). V was cut by 10 bases and J by 5 bases, with 20 bases left in between. The CDR3: CATHRVRGRTEAFF. CDR3 in DNA: TGTGCCACCCATAGGGTGCGGGGGAGGACTGAAGCTTTCTTT.

The rearrangement joins TRBV5-6 to TRBJ2-5; D not certain. Per germline, CDR1 SGHDT and CDR2 YYEEEE. The CDR3 is made up of 13 amino acids. Trimming removed 4 bases from V and 4 bases from J, with 11 bases in between. In DNA, the CDR3 is TGTGCCAGCAGCGCCAAAATGGCAGAGACCCAGTACTTC. It is translated as CASSAKMAETQYF.

The chain employs TRBV7-8 and TRBJ1-4; TRBD1 matches 8 bases. Germline V gene sequence: CDR1 SGHVS, CDR2 FQNEAQ. J was trimmed by 2 bases and V by 7 bases; bases with no gene match: 3. The length of the CDR3 is 14 residues. The CDR3 nucleotides are TGTGCCAGCAAAGGGGACAGGACTAATGAAAAACTGTTTTTT. This gives the protein CASKGDRTNEKLFF.

V gene TRBV6-1 combines with J gene TRBJ2-5; TRBD2 aligns across 10 bases. Germline V CDR1 and CDR2: MNHNS, SASEGT. The CDR3 extends over 15 amino acids. With 0 bases clipped from V and 2 bases from J, the junction kept 0 bases outside the gene matches. The CDR3 DNA is TGTGCCAGCAGTGAAGCAGCGGGGGGGCAAGAGACCCAGTACTTC. This codes for CASSEAAGGQETQYF.

V usage is TRBV4-1 and J usage is TRBJ2-3; possibly TRBD2 for D (5 bases). The CDR3 contains 14 residues. With 5 bases removed from V and 1 base from J, the gap between germline ends came to 10 bases. Germline V gives CDR1 MGHRA, CDR2 YSYEKL. CDR3 DNA sequence: TGCGCCAGCAGCTGGCGGACTCGCACAGATACGCAGTATTTT. This encodes CASSWRTRTDTQYF.

V is TRBV29-1 and J is TRBJ1-1; 7 bases are a match to TRBD1. V lost 6 bases, J lost 6 bases, and 7 bases stayed unmatched. The CDR3 extends over 12 amino acids. Germline CDR1 and CDR2: SQVTM and ANQGSEA. CDR3 residues: CSVNRGYPEAFF. CDR3 nucleotide sequence: TGCAGCGTGAACAGGGGTTACCCTGAAGCTTTCTTT. Full variable domain (outside the CDR3, taken from reference TRBV29-1 and TRBJ1-1): SAVISQKPSRDICQRGTSLTIQCQVDSQVTMMFWYRQQPGQSLTLIATANQGSEATYESGFVIDKFPISRPNLTFSTLTVSNMSPEDSSIYLCSVNRGYPEAFFGQGTRLTVV.

This rearrangement joins TRBV27 to TRBJ1-5; 8 bases fit TRBD1. This CDR3 spans 15 amino acids. Germline V gene sequence: CDR1 MNHEY, CDR2 SMNVEV (reference sequence). V lost 6 bases and J lost 4; bases outside the gene matches: 8. The DNA of the CDR3 is TGTGCCAGCAGACTGGACAGGGAGTCGAATCAGCCCCAGCATTTT. It encodes CASRLDRESNQPQHF.

V usage is TRBV2 and J usage is TRBJ2-7; no firm D call. CDR1 is SNHLY, CDR2 FYNNEI, per germline. This CDR3 region has 14 residues. Trimming pared 5 bases from V and 0 bases from J, leaving 11 bases between. The DNA of the CDR3 is TGTGCCAGCAGTTTACAGTTTTCCTCCTACGAGCAGTACTTC. Residues: CASSLQFSSYEQYF.

The chain recombines TRBV5-5 with TRBJ1-2, with unresolved D. Looked up from germline, CDR1 is SGHKS and CDR2 is YYEKEE (reference sequence). The ends were cut back, 1 base at V and 0 bases at J, with 7 bases in the middle. CDR3 length: 14 amino acids. The CDR3 loop is CASSLSSANYGYTF. CDR3 nucleotide sequence: TGTGCCAGCAGCTTGAGTTCAGCTAACTATGGCTACACCTTC.

The chain combines TRBV7-9 with TRBJ1-1; D not resolved. V was cut by 0 bases and J by 4 bases, with 6 bases left in between. This CDR3 has 13 residues. Germline lookup yields CDR1 SEHNR and CDR2 FQNEAQ (reference sequence). CDR3 in amino acids: CASSLASGTEAFF. The CDR3 DNA sequence: TGTGCCAGCAGCTTAGCGTCCGGCACTGAAGCTTTCTTT.

The chain couples TRBV28 to TRBJ2-5, with a weak D call TRBD1 (6 bases). V was clipped by 5 bases and J by 1 base, with 11 bases between them. The CDR3 sequence is 14 residues long. The germline gives CDR1 MDHEN, CDR2 SYDVKM. The CDR3 is CASSEDRSQETQYF. The CDR3 coding sequence is TGTGCCAGCAGTGAAGACAGGAGCCAAGAGACCCAGTACTTC. The full variable domain, with the rest looked up from reference TRBV28 and TRBJ2-5, is DVKVTQSSRYLVKRTGEKVFLECVQDMDHENMFWYRQDPGLGLRLIYFSYDVKMKEKGDIPEGYSVSREKKERFSLILESASTNQTSMYLCASSEDRSQETQYFGPGTRLLVL.

V and J are TRBV14 and TRBJ2-7, with 9 positions matching TRBD1. The CDR3 sequence is 14 residues long. CDR1 is SGHDN, CDR2 FVKESK, per germline. The trim removed 4 bases at V and 4 bases at J, leaving 5 bases unmatched. The CDR3 bases are TGTGCCAGCAGCCGGACAGGGGAGGGGTACGAGCAGTACTTC. Translating it yields CASSRTGEGYEQYF. The entire variable domain, with the rest obtained from reference TRBV14 and TRBJ2-7, is as follows: EAGVTQFPSHSVIEKGQTVTLRCDPISGHDNLYWYRRVMGKEIKFLLHFVKESKQDESGMPNNRFLAERTGGTYSTLKVQPAELEDSGVYFCASSRTGEGYEQYFGPGTRLTVT.

This clone was observed a single time. V usage is TRBV27 and J usage is TRBJ2-3, with 13 bases that match TRBD2. The CDR3 runs 16 residues. Germline V gene data show CDR1 as MNHEY and CDR2 as SMNVEV (reference sequence). Losses at the gene ends were 7 bases for V and 6 bases for J; bases not matched to a gene: 10. CDR3 sequence (DNA): TGTGCCAGCACCCCACGGACTAGCGGGAGAATCGATACGCAGTATTTT. This translates into CASTPRTSGRIDTQYF.

J is TRBJ2-1 and V is TRBV11-2, with unresolved D. This CDR3 spans 13 amino acids. Trimming shortened V by 3 bases and J by 8 bases, and 11 bases separated the two germline ends. Germline V lookup: CDR1 SGHAT, CDR2 FQNNGV. This CDR3 is CASSLLVSDEQFF. In DNA form, the CDR3 reads TGTGCCAGCAGCTTGCTAGTGAGCGATGAGCAGTTCTTC. Based on the CDR3 plus reference TRBV11-2 and TRBJ2-1, the full variable domain is EAGVAQSPRYKIIEKRQSVAFWCNPISGHATLYWYQQILGQGPKLLIQFQNNGVVDDSQLPKDRFSAERLKGVDSTLKIQPAKLEDSAVYLCASSLLVSDEQFFGPGTRLTVL.

This clone appeared once. The DNA of the CDR3 is TGTGCCAGCAGTGACTCCCCTAGAAAACTGTTTTTT. This gives the protein CASSDSPRKLFF. The V call is TRBV25-1, the J call TRBJ1-4; D call uncertain. CDR1 MGHDK and CDR2 SYGVNS come from the germline V gene. This CDR3 has 12 amino acids. V was cut by 3 bases and J by 10 bases, with 9 bases left in between.

V gene TRBV5-8 combines with J gene TRBJ2-5, with TRBD2 matching over 12 bases. This CDR3 has 15 amino acids. V was clipped by 4 bases and J by 3 bases; unmatched bases: 4. CDR1 and CDR2 from the germline V gene are SGHTS and YDEGEE. The CDR3 DNA reads as TGTGCCAGCAGCCCTGGACTAGCGGGGAAAGAGACCCAGTACTTC. Translating gives CASSPGLAGKETQYF.

This clone was recorded once. The CDR3 nucleotides read TGTGCCAGCAGTTACGAGTCTAGCGGGAGCTACGAGCAGTACTTC. Amino acid sequence: CASSYESSGSYEQYF. This chain uses TRBV6-6 with TRBJ2-7; 10 positions match TRBD2. This CDR3 region has 15 residues. With 2 bases clipped from V and 3 bases from J, the junction kept 4 bases outside the gene matches. The germline CDR1 and CDR2 sequences are MNHNY and SVGAGI (reference sequence).

V usage is TRBV21-1 and J usage is TRBJ1-1. TRBV21-1 is noted as a pseudogene. The CDR3 spans 17 residues. CDR3 amino acids: CASSFLLNRDMNTEAFF. Written as DNA, the CDR3 is TGTGCCAGCAGCTTTTTACTAAATCGAGATATGAACACTGAAGCTTTCTTT.

The gene calls are TRBV2 and TRBJ1-4; D may be TRBD1 (5 bases). The V gene lost 2 bases and the J gene lost 8 bases, with 15 bases spanning the gap. The CDR3 loop spans 15 amino acids. From germline, CDR1 is SNHLY and CDR2 FYNNEI. The CDR3 loop reads CASSEWSGGGEKLFF. CDR3 nucleotide sequence: TGTGCCAGCAGTGAATGGTCGGGGGGTGGAGAAAAACTGTTTTTT.

The gene calls are TRBV4-2 and TRBJ2-5; TRBD2 agrees at 9 bases. The CDR3 has 17 amino acids. Germline V gives CDR1 LGHNA, CDR2 YNFKEQ. The V and J ends lost 1 base and 2 bases, in that order; junction bases with no gene match: 8. The CDR3 here is CASSQVMSGGIQETQYF. The CDR3 region has the DNA TGTGCCAGCAGCCAAGTGATGAGCGGGGGGATACAAGAGACCCAGTACTTC.